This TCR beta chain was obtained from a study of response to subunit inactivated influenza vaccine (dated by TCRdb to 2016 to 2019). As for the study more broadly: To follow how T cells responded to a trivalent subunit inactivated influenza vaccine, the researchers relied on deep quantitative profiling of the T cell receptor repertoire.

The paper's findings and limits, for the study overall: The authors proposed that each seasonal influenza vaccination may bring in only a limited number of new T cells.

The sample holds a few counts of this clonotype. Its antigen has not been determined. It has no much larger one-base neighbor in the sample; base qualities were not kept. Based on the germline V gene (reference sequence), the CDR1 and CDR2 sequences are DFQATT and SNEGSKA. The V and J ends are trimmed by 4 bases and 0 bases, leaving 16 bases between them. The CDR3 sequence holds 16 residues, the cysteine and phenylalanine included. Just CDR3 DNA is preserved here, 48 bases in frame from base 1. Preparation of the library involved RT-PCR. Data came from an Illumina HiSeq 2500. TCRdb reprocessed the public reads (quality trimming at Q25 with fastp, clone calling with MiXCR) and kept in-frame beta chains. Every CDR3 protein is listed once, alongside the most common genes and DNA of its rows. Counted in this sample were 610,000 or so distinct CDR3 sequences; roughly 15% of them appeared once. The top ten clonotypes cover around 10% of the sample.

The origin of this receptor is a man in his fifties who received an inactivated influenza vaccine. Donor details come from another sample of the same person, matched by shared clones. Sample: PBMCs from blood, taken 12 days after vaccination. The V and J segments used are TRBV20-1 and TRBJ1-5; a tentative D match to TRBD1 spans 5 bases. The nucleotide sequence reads TGCAGTGCTATTGAGGTCGGGACTTCTAGCAATCAGCCCCAGCATTTT. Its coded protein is CSAIEVGTSSNQPQHF.